Presented here are 4 T cell receptor beta chains from one specimen sequenced in a study of blood T cells in healthy people across ages. A J-beta primer mix and a sample-barcoded 5' primer were used in a second PCR of roughly 7 to 12 cycles. From the 5' RACE reads, TCRdb called clonotypes with MiXCR, one entry per CDR3 protein. Found here are 600,000 to 800,000 distinct CDR3 sequences, about 21% of them singletons; the top ten hold 3.6%. The material sequenced was blood. The origin of the receptors is a man in his 70s in good health.

The CDR3 DNA reads TGTGCCATCATACCCGGACAGAGGGGGGACAATGAGCAGTTCTTC. It codes for CAIIPGQRGDNEQFF. The V and J genes are TRBV7-9 and TRBJ2-1, with D perhaps assigned TRBD1 or TRBD2 (6 bases each). The CDR3 runs to 15 residues. V shed 10 bases and J shed 5 bases, with 21 bases lying between them. Germline CDR1 SEHNR, CDR2 FQNEAQ (reference sequence).

This clonotype was seen a few times. A read error may account for a junction end that differs from germline. The chain recombines TRBV20-1 with TRBJ2-7; TRBD2 is a possible D gene (5 bases). The CDR3 consists of 16 residues. Germline CDR1 is DFQATT and CDR2 is SNEGSKA (reference sequence). The CDR3 bases are TGCAGTGCTAGACCCAAGGGCGGACTCATCTCCTACGGGCAGTACTTC. It yields the protein CSARPKGGLISYGQYF.

This clonotype was seen at least ten times. V and J are TRBV27 and TRBJ2-6, with D uncertain. V gave up 3 bases and J gave up 0 bases, with 3 bases separating them. Looked up from germline, CDR1 is MNHEY and CDR2 is SMNVEV (reference sequence). The CDR3 contains 14 residues. The CDR3 sequence: CASSFSSGANVLTF. The CDR3, as DNA: TGTGCCAGCAGTTTTAGCTCTGGGGCCAACGTCCTGACTTTC. The full variable domain, with the rest looked up from reference TRBV27 and TRBJ2-6, is EAQVTQNPRYLITVTGKKLTVTCSQNMNHEYMSWYRQDPGLGLRQIYYSMNVEVTDKGDVPEGYKVSRKEKRNFPLILESPSPNQTSLYFCASSFSSGANVLTFGAGSRLTVL.

On this clonotype: One end of the junction is discordant with germline, which a read error may explain. The J gene is TRBJ2-5, the V gene TRBV5-1; 8 bases fit TRBD2. The germline V gene has CDR1 SGHRS and CDR2 YFSETQ. This CDR3 spans 14 amino acids. Here the CDR3 DNA reads TGCGCCAGCAGCTTACTAGCGGTGCAAGGGACCCAGTACTTC. This gives the protein CASSLLAVQGTQYF.